The T cell receptor beta chain described here comes from a study of blood T cell repertoires in COVID-19. This clone was picked up one time. The CDR3 totals 13 residues. Germline CDR1 is SNHLY and CDR2 is FYNNEI. The V end was cut by 4 bases, the J end by 13 bases, with 19 bases between. The data were produced by immunoSEQ multiplex PCR, yet TCRdb's version contains in-frame clones alone and is incomplete. The table lists over 110,000 clones, 75% to 90% of them singletons. The TCR originated in a man between 45 and 60 years old in a cohort exposed to, infected with or recovered from COVID-19 (not recorded which). Source material: PBMCs or T cells enriched from blood (not recorded which). The genes are TRBV2 and TRBJ1-2; perhaps TRBD1 as D (5 bases). For the CDR3, the DNA is TGTGCCAGCAGTGGGCAGACAGCCGCTCTTCTCACCTTC. Translated, it gives CASSGQTAALLTF.